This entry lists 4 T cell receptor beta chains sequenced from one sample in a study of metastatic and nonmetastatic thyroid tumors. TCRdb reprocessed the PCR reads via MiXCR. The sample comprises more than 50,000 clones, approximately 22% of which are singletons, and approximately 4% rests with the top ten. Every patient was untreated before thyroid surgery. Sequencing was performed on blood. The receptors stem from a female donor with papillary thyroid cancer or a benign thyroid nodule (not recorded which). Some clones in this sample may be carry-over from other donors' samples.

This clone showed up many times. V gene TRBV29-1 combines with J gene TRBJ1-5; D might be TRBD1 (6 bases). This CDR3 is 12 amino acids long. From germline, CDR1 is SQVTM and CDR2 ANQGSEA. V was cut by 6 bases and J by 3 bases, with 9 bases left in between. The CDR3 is CSVGQYNQPQHF. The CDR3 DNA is TGCAGCGTAGGACAGTACAATCAGCCCCAGCATTTT.

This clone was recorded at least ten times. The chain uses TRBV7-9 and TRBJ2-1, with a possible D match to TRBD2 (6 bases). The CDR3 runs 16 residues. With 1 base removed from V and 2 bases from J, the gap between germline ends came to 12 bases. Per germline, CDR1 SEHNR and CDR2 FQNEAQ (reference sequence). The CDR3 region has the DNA TGTGCCAGCAGCTTAGAGGAGCGGGCTGCCTACAATGAGCAGTTCTTC. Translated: CASSLEERAAYNEQFF.

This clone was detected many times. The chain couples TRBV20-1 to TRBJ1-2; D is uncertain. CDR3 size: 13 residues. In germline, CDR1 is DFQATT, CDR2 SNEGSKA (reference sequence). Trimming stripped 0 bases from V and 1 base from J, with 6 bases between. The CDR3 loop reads CSAREGNNYGYTF. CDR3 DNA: TGCAGTGCTAGAGAAGGGAATAACTATGGCTACACCTTC.

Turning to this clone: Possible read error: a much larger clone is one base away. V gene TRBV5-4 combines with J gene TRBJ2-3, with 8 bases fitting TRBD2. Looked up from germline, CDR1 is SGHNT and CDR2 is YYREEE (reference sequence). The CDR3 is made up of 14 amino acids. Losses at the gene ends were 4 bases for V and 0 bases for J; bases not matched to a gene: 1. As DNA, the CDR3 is TGTGCCAGCAGCGCTAGCGGGAGCACAGATACGCAGTATTTT. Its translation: CASSASGSTDTQYF.